The clone carrying this TCR beta chain was picked up one time. The entry originates in a study of blood T cell repertoires in COVID-19. Study-wide background: The United States, Italy and Spain provided the acute and convalescent COVID-19 samples. T cells, B-cell-depleted T cells, or PBMCs provided the cDNA or gDNA that served as material.

TCRdb keeps only in-frame clones here, not all; method: immunoSEQ multiplex PCR. In the table there are under 250,000 clones, approximately 91% of which are singletons. V was pared by 1 base and J by 3 bases, with 8 bases of the junction left unmatched. The CDR3 length is 16 residues. Germline V gene sequence: CDR1 MGHRA, CDR2 YSYEKL. Seattle patients were enrolled during active infection and followed longitudinally. The rearrangement joins TRBV4-1 to TRBJ2-7, with 8 bases lining up with TRBD1. Material for sequencing was peripheral blood. The sequence was obtained from a man aged 25 to 40 with COVID-19, enrolled during active disease. CDR3 amino acids: CASSQVPGQAIYEQYF. The CDR3 nucleotides are TGCGCCAGCAGCCAAGTACCGGGACAGGCAATCTACGAGCAGTACTTC.